One sample yielded the 3 T cell receptor beta chains listed below, sequenced in a study of shared clonotypes between healthy human individuals. The method was immunoSEQ multiplex PCR; TCRdb's version includes in-frame clones alone and lacks a portion of them. Of 2 million to 3 million clones detected, approximately 94% appear once; the ten largest clones hold approximately 0.37%. Sequences were obtained from naive CD4+ T cells from PBMCs. Sample subset: CD45RA+ positively selected. All receptors come from a man aged 18 to 29 in good health. Some clones in this sample may be carry-over from other donors' samples.

This rearrangement joins TRBV7-3 to TRBJ2-3; weak D call: TRBD1 (5 bases). Trimming left V 3 bases short and J 2 bases short, with 9 bases between. The CDR3 is 14 amino acids. Germline CDR1 SGHTA, CDR2 FQGTGA. The CDR3 DNA follows: TGTGCCAGCAGCTTTCAGGGAATCACAGATACGCAGTATTTT. The encoded protein is CASSFQGITDTQYF.

The chain uses TRBV11-3 and TRBJ2-2; perhaps TRBD2 as D (5 bases). This CDR3 region has 18 residues. Trimming stripped 4 bases from V and 3 bases from J, with 21 bases between. From germline, CDR1 is SGHNT and CDR2 YENEEA. The CDR3 bases are TGTGCCAGCAGCTCGTCGTTCGCACACCGAGGGTACACCGGGGAGCTGTTTTTT. Translating gives CASSSSFAHRGYTGELFF.

The rearrangement links TRBV30 to TRBJ1-2; D gene unclear. Germline CDR1 and CDR2: GTSNPN and SVGIG (reference sequence). Trimming cost V 2 bases and J 0 bases, with 10 bases left between them. This CDR3 spans 14 amino acids. The CDR3 here is CAWSRTVTNYGYTF. The CDR3 DNA follows: TGTGCCTGGAGTAGGACCGTCACTAACTATGGCTACACCTTC.